The rows below give T cell receptor beta chains drawn from one sample of a study of T cells in Graves' hyperthyroidism and ophthalmopathy. TCRdb re-analysed the multiplex PCR reads in MiXCR, keeping a single row per CDR3 protein. The table lists some 300,000 distinct CDR3 sequences, roughly 19% of them singletons. The sequencing input was blood. All receptors derive from a man aged 50 or older with Graves' ophthalmopathy. CDR3s include the opening cysteine and the closing phenylalanine or tryptophan.

j_gene,v_gene,CDR3aa
TRBJ2-1,TRBV28,CASSARLDEQFF
TRBJ2-5,TRBV3-1,CASSQDTSGQRAQYF
TRBJ2-1,TRBV7-8,CASSPRRAGGYNEQFF
TRBJ1-4,TRBV28,CACNRDRNEKLFF
TRBJ1-1,TRBV12-3/TRBV12-4,CASNPTGMDTEAFF
TRBJ1-2,TRBV4-1,CASSQDRVSGYYGYTF
TRBJ2-1,TRBV5-1,CASSLTSEYEQFF
TRBJ2-7,TRBV12-3/TRBV12-4,CASSLALPRSHEQYF
TRBJ2-5,TRBV12-3/TRBV12-4,CASSLKAGTGTQYF
TRBJ2-2,TRBV7-8,CASSHRAGGRNTGELFF
TRBJ2-3,TRBV2,CASSGGQSTDTQYF
TRBJ2-5,TRBV5-1,CASRGAEETQYF
TRBJ1-1,TRBV6-2/TRBV6-3,CASSLSWGDTEAFF
TRBJ1-1,TRBV9,CASSVSPGDSEAFF
TRBJ2-7,TRBV6-1,CASSTRLYPAYEQYF
TRBJ2-4,TRBV2,CASSESPSELINIQYF
TRBJ2-7,TRBV2,CASNTGDSYEQYF
TRBJ2-2,TRBV30,CAWMTGFIGELFF
TRBJ2-1,TRBV7-9,CASSYLAGEINEQFF
TRBJ2-6,TRBV9,CASSVPEGPGGANVLTF
TRBJ1-1,TRBV5-1,CASSLETQGGLNTEAFF
TRBJ2-7,TRBV5-1,CASSLEQGKYYEQYF
TRBJ2-3,TRBV2,CASSEEGLTDTQYF
TRBJ1-1,TRBV20-1,CSARWASNAEAFF
TRBJ2-1,TRBV6-1,CASCSWNNEQFF
TRBJ1-6,TRBV11-3,CASSLYDGHNSPPHF
TRBJ2-5,TRBV9,CASSSRTGGETQYF
TRBJ2-5,TRBV7-3,CASSPGVLYQETQYF
TRBJ1-4,TRBV6-5,CASSYSGLPNEKLFF
TRBJ2-7,TRBV12-3/TRBV12-4,CASSFSTQDYSSYEQYF
TRBJ1-1,TRBV20-1,CSAETNENTEAFF
TRBJ1-1,TRBV27,CASSFAGAGGTEAFF
TRBJ2-3,TRBV12-3/TRBV12-4,CASSSSARADTQYF
TRBJ2-1,TRBV12-3/TRBV12-4,CASGTSGWYEQFF
TRBJ2-3,TRBV11-3,CASSFRGTVTDTQYF
TRBJ2-3,TRBV11-2,CASSLEASGSSSTDTQYF
TRBJ1-6,TRBV15,CATRGQGVNSPLHF
TRBJ2-7,TRBV27,CASSFSLTTVTYEQYF
TRBJ1-5,TRBV3-1,CASSQADNQPQHF